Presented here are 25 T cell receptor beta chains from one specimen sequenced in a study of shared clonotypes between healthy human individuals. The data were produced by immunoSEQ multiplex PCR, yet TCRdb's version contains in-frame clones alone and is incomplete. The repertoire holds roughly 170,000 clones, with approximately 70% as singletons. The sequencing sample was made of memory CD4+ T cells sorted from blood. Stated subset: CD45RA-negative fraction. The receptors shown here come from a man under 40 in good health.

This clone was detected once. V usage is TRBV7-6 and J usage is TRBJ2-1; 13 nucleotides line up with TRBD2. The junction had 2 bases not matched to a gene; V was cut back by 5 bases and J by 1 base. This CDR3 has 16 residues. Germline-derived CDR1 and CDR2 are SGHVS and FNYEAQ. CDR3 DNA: TGTGCCAGCAGCACACTAGCGGGAGGGTCCTACAATGAGCAGTTCTTC. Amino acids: CASSTLAGGSYNEQFF.

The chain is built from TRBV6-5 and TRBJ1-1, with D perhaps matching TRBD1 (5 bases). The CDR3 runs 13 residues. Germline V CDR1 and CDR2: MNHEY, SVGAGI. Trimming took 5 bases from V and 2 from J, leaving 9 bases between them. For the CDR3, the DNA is TGTGCCAGCAGTATCAGGGTTAACACTGAAGCTTTCTTT. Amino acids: CASSIRVNTEAFF.

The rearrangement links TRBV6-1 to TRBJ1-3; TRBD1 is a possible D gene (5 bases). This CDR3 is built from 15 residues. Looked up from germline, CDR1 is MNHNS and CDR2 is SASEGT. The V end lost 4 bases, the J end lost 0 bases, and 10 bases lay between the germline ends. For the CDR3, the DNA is TGTGCCAGCAGTGTGACAGCCAACTCTGGAAACACCATATATTTT. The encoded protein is CASSVTANSGNTIYF.

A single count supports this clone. The DNA for the CDR3 is TGTGCCAGCAGCGTAGACCCCACCGGGGAGCTGTTTTTT. Translating it yields CASSVDPTGELFF. The chain combines TRBV9 with TRBJ2-2; D unresolved. V was pared by 0 bases and J by 4 bases, with 4 bases between. Germline V gene data show CDR1 as SGDLS and CDR2 as YYNGEE. The CDR3 covers 13 residues. The complete variable domain, with remaining parts taken from reference TRBV9 and TRBJ2-2, reads DSGVTQTPKHLITATGQRVTLRCSPRSGDLSVYWYQQSLDQGLQFLIQYYNGEERAKGNILERFSAQQFPDLHSELNLSSLELGDSALYFCASSVDPTGELFFGEGSRLTVL.

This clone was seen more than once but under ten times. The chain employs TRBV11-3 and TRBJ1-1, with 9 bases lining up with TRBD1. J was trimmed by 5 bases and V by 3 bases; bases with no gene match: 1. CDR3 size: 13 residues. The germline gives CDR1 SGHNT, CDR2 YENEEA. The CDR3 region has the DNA TGTGCCAGCAGCTTGACAGGGGGTACTGAAGCTTTCTTT. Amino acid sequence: CASSLTGGTEAFF.

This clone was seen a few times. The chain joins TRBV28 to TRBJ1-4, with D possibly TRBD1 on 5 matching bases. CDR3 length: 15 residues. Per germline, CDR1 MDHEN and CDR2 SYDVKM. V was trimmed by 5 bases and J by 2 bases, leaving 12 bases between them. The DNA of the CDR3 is TGTGCCAGCAGTCGTTTCGGGGGTACTAATGAAAAACTGTTTTTT. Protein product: CASSRFGGTNEKLFF.

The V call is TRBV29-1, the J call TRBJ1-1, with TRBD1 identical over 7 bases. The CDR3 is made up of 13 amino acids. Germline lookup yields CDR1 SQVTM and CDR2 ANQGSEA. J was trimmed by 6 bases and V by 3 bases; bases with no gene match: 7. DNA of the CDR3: TGCAGCGTTGAGGAGACAGGGTTTTCTGAAGCTTTCTTT. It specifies CSVEETGFSEAFF.

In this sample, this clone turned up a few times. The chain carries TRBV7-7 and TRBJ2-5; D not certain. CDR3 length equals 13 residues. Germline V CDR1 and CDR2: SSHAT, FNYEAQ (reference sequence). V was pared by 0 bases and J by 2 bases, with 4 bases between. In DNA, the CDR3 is TGTGCCAGCAGCTTAGCCAGGCAAGAGACCCAGTACTTC. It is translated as CASSLARQETQYF.

The CDR3 DNA reads as TGTGCCAGTAGTCTAAAGGGCGGTTTCTTCACAGATACGCAGTATTTT. Protein sequence: CASSLKGGFFTDTQYF. This sequence joins TRBV19 and TRBJ2-3; D is unresolved. This CDR3 has 16 amino acids. Germline CDR1 reads LNHDA; CDR2 reads SQIVND (reference sequence). V lost 5 bases and J lost 2, with 17 bases in between.

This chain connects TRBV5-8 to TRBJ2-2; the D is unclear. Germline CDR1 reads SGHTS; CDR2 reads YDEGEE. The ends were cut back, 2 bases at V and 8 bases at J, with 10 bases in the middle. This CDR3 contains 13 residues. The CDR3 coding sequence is TGTGCCAGCAGCTTAAGCCCGAGAGGGGAGCTGTTTTTT. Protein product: CASSLSPRGELFF.

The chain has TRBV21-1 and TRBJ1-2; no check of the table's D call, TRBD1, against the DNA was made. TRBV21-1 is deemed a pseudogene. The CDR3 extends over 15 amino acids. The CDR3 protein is CASSKVQGAFYGYTF. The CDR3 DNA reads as TGTGCCAGCAGCAAAGTTCAGGGGGCATTTTATGGCTACACCTTC.

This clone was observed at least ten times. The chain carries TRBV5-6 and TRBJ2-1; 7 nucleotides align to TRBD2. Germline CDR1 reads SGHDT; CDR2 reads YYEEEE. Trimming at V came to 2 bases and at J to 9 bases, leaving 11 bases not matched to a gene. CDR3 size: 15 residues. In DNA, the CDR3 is TGTGCCAGCAGCTTCCACGGACTAGGTGGCGTTGAGCAGTTCTTC. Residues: CASSFHGLGGVEQFF. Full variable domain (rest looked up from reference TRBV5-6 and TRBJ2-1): DAGVTQSPTHLIKTRGQQVTLRCSPKSGHDTVSWYQQALGQGPQFIFQYYEEEERQRGNFPDRFSGHQFPNYSSELNVNALLLGDSALYLCASSFHGLGGVEQFFGPGTRLTVL.

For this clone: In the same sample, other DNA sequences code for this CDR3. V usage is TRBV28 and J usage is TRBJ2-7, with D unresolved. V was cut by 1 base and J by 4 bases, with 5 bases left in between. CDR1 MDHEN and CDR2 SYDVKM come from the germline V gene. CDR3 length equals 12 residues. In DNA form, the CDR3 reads TGTGCCAGCAGTTTATTCGGATACGAGCAGTACTTC. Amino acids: CASSLFGYEQYF.

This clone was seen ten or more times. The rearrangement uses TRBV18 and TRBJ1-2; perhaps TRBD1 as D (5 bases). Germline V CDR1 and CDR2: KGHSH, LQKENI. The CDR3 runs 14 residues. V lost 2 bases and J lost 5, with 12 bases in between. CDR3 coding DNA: TGTGCCAGCTCACCAACGGGACTTTTTTATGGCTACACCTTC. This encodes CASSPTGLFYGYTF.

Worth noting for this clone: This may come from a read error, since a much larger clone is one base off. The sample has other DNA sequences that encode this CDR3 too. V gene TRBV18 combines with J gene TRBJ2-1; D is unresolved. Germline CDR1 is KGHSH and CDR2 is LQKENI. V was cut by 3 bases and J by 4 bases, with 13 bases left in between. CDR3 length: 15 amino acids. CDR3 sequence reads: CASSPYVSSYNEQFF. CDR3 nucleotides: TGTGCCAGCTCACCCTACGTGAGCTCTTACAATGAGCAGTTCTTC.

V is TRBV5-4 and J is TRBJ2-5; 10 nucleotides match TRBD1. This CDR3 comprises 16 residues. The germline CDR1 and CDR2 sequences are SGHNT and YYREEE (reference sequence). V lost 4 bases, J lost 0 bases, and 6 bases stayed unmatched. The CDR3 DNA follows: TGTGCCAGCAGCCATGGGGACAGGGGTTACCAAGAGACCCAGTACTTC. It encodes CASSHGDRGYQETQYF.

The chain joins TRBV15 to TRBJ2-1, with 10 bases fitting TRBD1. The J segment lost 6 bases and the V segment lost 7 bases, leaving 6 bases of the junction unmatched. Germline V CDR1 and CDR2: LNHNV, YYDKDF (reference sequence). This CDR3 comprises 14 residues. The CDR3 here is CATNRDRGPNEQFF. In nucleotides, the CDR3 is TGTGCCACCAACCGGGACAGGGGTCCCAATGAGCAGTTCTTC.

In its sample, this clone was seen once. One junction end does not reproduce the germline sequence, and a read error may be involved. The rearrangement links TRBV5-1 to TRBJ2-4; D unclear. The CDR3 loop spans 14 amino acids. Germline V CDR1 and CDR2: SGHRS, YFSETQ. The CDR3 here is CASSRVLSGNIQYF. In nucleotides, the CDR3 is TGTGCCAGCAGCCGAGTGTTGTCGGGAAACATTCAGTACTTC.

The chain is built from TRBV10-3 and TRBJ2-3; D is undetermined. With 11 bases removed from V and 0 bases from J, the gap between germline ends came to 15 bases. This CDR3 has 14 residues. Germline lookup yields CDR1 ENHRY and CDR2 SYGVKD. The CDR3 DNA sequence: TGTGCCCTCGCTCGCGCGGATAGCACAGATACGCAGTATTTT. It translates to CALARADSTDTQYF.

The CDR3 DNA reads as TGTGCCATCAGCTCCAGAGCGGGGTTGAACCTCGAGCAGTACTTC. This sequence encodes CAISSRAGLNLEQYF. The chain joins TRBV10-3 to TRBJ2-7; 7 nucleotides align to TRBD2. J was trimmed by 6 bases and V by 6 bases; bases with no gene match: 14. This CDR3 has 15 amino acids. The V gene's germline CDR1 is ENHRY and CDR2 SYGVKD.

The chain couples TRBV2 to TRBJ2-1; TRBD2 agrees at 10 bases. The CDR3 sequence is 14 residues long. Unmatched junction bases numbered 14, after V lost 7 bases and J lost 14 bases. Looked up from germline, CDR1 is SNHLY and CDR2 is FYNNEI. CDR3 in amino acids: CASTASAGGMMEFF. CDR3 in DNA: TGTGCCAGCACCGCCTCAGCGGGGGGGATGATGGAGTTCTTC.

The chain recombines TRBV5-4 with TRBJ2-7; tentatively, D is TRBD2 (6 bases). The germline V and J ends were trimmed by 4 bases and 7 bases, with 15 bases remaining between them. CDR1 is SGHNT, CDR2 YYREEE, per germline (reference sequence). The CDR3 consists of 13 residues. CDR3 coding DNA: TGTGCCAGCAGCACTGCCGCTAGCGTTGAGCAGTACTTC. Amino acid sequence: CASSTAASVEQYF.

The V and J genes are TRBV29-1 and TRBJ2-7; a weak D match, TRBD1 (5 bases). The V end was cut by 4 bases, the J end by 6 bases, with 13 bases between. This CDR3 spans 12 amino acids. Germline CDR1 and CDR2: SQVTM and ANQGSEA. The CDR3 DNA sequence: TGCAGCGTTGGGGCAGGGCCGTCCGAGCAGTACTTC. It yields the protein CSVGAGPSEQYF.

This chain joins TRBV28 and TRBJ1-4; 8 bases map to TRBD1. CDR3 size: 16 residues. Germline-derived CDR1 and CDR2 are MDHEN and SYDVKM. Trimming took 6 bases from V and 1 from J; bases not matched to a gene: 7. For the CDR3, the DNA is TGTGCCAGCAGCCCGGACAGGGAAGGAACTAATGAAAAACTGTTTTTT. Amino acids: CASSPDREGTNEKLFF.

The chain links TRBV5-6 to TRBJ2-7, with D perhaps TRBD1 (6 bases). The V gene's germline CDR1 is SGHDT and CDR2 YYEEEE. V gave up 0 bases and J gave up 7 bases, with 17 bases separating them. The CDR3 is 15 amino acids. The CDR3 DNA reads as TGTGCCAGCAGCTTGGAGGGGGTATTCCTCGGAGAGCAGTACTTC. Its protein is CASSLEGVFLGEQYF.